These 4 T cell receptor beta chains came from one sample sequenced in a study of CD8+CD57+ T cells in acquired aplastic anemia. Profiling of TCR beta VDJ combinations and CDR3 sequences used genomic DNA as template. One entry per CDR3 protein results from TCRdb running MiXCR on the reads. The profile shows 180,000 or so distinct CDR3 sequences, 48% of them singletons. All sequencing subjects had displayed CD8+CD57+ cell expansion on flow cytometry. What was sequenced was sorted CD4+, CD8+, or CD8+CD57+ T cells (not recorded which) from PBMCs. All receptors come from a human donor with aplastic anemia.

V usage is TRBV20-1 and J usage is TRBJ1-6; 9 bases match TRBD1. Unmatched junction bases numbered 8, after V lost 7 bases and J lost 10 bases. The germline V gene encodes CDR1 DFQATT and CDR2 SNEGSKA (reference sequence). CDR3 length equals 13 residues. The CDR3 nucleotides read TGCAGTGTTCGGGACAGGGACGGATCACCCCTCCACTTT. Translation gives CSVRDRDGSPLHF.

CDR3 sequence reads: CASSFLGDEQFF. The CDR3 bases are TGTGCCAGCAGCTTTCTGGGTGATGAGCAGTTCTTC. The rearrangement joins TRBV2 to TRBJ2-1, with D uncertain. This CDR3 comprises 12 residues. Per the germline V gene, CDR1 is SNHLY and CDR2 is FYNNEI. V lost 6 bases to trimming and J lost 8 bases, with 11 bases between them.

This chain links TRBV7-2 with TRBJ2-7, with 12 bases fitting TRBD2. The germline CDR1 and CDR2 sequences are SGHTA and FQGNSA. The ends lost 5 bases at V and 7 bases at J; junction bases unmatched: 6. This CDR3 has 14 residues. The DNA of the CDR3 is TGTGCCAGCAGCCATTCTAGCGGGGGGGCTGAGCAGTACTTC. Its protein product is CASSHSSGGAEQYF.

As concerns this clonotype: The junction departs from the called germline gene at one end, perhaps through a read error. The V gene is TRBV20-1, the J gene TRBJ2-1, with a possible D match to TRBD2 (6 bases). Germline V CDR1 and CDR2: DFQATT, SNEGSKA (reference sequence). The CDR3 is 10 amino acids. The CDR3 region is CSTSRAEQFF. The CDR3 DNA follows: TGCAGTACTAGCCGAGCTGAGCAGTTCTTC.